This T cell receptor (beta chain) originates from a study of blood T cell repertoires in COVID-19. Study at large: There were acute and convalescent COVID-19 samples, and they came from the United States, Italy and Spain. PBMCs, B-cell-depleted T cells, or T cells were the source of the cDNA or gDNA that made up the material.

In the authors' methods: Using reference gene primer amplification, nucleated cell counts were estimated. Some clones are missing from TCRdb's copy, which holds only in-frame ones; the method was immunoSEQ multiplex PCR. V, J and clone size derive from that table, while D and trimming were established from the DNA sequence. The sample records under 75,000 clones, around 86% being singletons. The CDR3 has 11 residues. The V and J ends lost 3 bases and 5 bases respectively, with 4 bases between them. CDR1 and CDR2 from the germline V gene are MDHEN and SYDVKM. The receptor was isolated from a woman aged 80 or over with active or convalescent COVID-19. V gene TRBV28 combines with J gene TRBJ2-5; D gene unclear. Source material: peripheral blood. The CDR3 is CASSFSETQYF. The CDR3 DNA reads TGTGCCAGCAGTTTTTCGGAGACCCAGTACTTC.